This T cell receptor beta chain is from a study of blood T cells in healthy people across ages. Study overall: About one barcoded beta molecule per two T cells was captured by template switching.

It was with a sample-barcoded 5' primer and a J-beta primer mix that a second PCR of roughly 7 to 12 cycles was run. Each cDNA molecule carried a tag from a template-switch adaptor that contained 12 random nucleotides. MiXCR, run by TCRdb on the 5' RACE reads, gives a single entry per CDR3 protein. The repertoire has roughly 650,000 distinct CDR3 sequences, approximately 31% of them found once; the top ten carry roughly 14%. A few counts support this clonotype. Its matching antigen is unknown. Study-level results: Fewer expanded clones and more diversity marked long-lived versus aged donors.

Isolation recovered at least 6.5 million PBMCs from every sample. Per the germline V gene, CDR1 is MNHEY and CDR2 is SVGAGI. This CDR3 contains 15 residues. The V end lost 7 bases, the J end lost 1 base, and 16 bases lay between the germline ends. The rearrangement links TRBV6-5 to TRBJ1-1; D perhaps matches TRBD1 (5 bases). Input material: blood. The receptor comes from an elderly woman in good health. CDR3 amino acids: CASILAGQKNTEAFF. The CDR3 nucleotides are TGTGCCAGCATATTGGCGGGGCAGAAGAACACTGAAGCTTTCTTT.